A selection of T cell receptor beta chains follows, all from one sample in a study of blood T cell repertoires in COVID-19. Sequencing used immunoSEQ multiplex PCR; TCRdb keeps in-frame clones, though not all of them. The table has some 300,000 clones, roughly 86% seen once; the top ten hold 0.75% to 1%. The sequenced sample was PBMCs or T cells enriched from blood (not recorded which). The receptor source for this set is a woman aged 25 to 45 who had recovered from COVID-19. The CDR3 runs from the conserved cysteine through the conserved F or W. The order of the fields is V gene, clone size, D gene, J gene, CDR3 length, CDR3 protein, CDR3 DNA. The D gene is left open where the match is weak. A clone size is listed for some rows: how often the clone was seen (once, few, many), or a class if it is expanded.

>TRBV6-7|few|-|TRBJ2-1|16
CAKINARDNLYNEQFF
TGTGCCAAGATTAACGCCCGGGACAATCTCTACAATGAGCAGTTCTTC
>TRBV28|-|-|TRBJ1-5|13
CASRLQGDQPQHF
TGTGCCAGCAGACTGCAGGGCGATCAGCCCCAGCATTTT
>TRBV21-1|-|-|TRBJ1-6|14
CASSTPGGNSPLHF
TGTGCCAGCAGCACCCCGGGGGGGAATTCACCCCTCCACTTT
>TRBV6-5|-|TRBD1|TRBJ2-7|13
CASSSYRGSEQYF
TGTGCCAGCAGTTCCTACAGGGGGTCCGAGCAGTACTTC
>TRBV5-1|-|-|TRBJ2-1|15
CASSVTRAPYNEQFF
TGCGCCAGCAGCGTGACTAGAGCCCCTTACAATGAGCAGTTCTTC
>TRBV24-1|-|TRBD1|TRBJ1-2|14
CATSDLTGAGGYTF
TGTGCCACCAGTGACCTGACAGGGGCCGGTGGCTACACCTTC
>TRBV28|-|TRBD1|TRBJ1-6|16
CASSLPLGTVNSPLHF
TGTGCCAGCAGTTTGCCCCTAGGGACAGTAAATTCACCCCTCCACTTT
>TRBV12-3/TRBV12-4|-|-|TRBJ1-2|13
CASSWGGARGYTF
TGTGCCAGCAGTTGGGGAGGGGCGAGAGGCTACACCTTC
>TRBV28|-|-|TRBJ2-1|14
CASSFVLRANEQFF
TGTGCCAGCAGTTTCGTTCTCAGGGCCAATGAGCAGTTCTTC
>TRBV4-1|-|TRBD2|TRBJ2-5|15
CASSQASGSYETQYF
TGCGCCAGCAGCCAAGCTAGCGGGAGTTATGAGACCCAGTACTTC
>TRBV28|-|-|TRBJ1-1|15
CASSQGYGMNTEAFF
TGTGCCAGCAGTCAGGGGTACGGCATGAACACTGAAGCTTTCTTT
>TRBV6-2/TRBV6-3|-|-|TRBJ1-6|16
CASSRRETESNSPLHF
TGTGCCAGCAGCCGCCGAGAGACAGAATCAAATTCACCCCTCCACTTT
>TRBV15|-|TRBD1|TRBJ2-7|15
CATSSPGTGSYEQYF
TGTGCCACCAGCTCCCCCGGGACAGGGTCCTACGAGCAGTACTTC
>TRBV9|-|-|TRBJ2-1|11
CASSVGRLGFF
TGTGCCAGCAGCGTTGGGAGGTTGGGGTTCTTC
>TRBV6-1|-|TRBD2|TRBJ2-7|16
CASSEGLAGVGYEQYF
TGTGCCAGCAGTGAAGGACTAGCGGGAGTGGGATACGAGCAGTACTTC
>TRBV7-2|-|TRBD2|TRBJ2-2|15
CASSWVAGYTGELFF
TGTGCCAGCAGCTGGGTAGCGGGCTACACCGGGGAGCTGTTTTTT
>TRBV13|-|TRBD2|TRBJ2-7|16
CASSLPGTSGSYEQYF
TGTGCCAGCAGCTTGCCCGGGACTAGCGGAAGCTACGAGCAGTACTTC